Detailed here is one TCR beta chain. Antigen: not known. Using immunoSEQ multiplex PCR, the repertoire was profiled, and TCRdb retains in-frame clones only, with some absent. The sample shows about 400,000 clones, 70% to 90% of them seen only once. The entry originates in a study of Ad26.COV2.S vaccination and SARS-CoV-2 variants. Study-level findings and limits: Similar non-spike TCR breadth was seen in vaccine and placebo recipients. Analytic work on TCR breadth and depth might have understated the full extent of total T cell responses.

The treatment: about 20 received Ad26.COV2.S at low or high dose, single or two shots; 5 received placebo; per-sample allocation not given. Samples were taken on day 63 after the first vaccine or placebo injection. Cohort 1b enrolled adults aged 18-55 years in Boston. There are 19 residues in the CDR3. V was pared by 0 bases and J by 2 bases, with 13 bases of the junction left unmatched. Germline CDR1 reads GTSNPN; CDR2 reads SVGIG (reference sequence). This receptor was taken from a person aged 18-60 years who received the Ad26.COV2.S COVID-19 vaccine or a placebo. The chain carries TRBV30 and TRBJ2-6, with 7 bases lining up with TRBD2. This specimen consisted of peripheral blood, obtained in a trial of Ad26.COV2.S vaccine versus placebo. CDR3 sequence: CAWSVLGGLAETGANVLTF. The CDR3 DNA follows: TGTGCCTGGAGTGTACTAGGAGGGCTAGCGGAAACTGGGGCCAACGTCCTGACTTTC. Based on the CDR3 plus reference TRBV30 and TRBJ2-6, the full variable domain is SQTIHQWPATLVQPVGSPLSLECTVEGTSNPNLYWYRQAAGRGLQLLFYSVGIGQISSEVPQNLSASRPQDRQFILSSKKLLLSDSGFYLCAWSVLGGLAETGANVLTFGAGSRLTVL.